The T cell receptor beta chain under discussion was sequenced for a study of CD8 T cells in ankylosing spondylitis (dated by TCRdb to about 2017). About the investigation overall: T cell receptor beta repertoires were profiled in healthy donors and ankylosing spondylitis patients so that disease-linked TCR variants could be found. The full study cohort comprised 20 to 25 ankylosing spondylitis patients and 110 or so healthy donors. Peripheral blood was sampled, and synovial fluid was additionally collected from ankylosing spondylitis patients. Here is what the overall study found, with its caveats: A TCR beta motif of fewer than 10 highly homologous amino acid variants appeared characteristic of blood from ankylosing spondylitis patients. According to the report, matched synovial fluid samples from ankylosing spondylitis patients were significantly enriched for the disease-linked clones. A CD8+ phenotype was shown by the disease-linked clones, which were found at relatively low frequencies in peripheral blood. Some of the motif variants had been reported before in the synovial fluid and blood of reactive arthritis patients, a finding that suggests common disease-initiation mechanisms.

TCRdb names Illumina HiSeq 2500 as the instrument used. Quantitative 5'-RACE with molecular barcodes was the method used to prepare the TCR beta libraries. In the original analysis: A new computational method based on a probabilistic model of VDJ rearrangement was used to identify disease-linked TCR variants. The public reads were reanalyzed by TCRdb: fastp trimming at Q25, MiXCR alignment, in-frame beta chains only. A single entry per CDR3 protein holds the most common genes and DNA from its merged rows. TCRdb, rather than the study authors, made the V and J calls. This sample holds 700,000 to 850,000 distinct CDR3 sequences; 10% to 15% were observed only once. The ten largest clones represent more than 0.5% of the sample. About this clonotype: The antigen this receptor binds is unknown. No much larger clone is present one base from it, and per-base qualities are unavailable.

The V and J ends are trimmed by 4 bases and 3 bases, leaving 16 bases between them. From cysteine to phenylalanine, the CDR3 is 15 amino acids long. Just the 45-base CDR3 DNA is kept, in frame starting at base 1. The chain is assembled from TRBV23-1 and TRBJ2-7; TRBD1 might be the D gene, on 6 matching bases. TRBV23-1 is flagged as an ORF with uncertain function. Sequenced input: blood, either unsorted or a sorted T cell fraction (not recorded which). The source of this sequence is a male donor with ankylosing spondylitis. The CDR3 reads CASSPPQGLHYEQYF. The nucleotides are TGCGCCAGCAGTCCCCCCCAGGGGCTGCACTACGAGCAGTACTTC.